A selection of T cell receptor beta chains follows, all from one sample in a study of PD-L1 blockade in urothelial cancer. The protocol was immunoSEQ multiplex PCR, while the TCRdb copy is restricted to in-frame clones and leaves out a portion. The sample has tens of thousands of clones, about 85% seen once; the top ten hold 13% to 15%. Sequences were derived from PBMCs, sampled around atezolizumab (anti-PD-L1) treatment. The receptors come from a man between 60 and 75 years old with urothelial cancer. The CDR3 runs from the conserved cysteine through the conserved F or W. D genes are given only for firm matches. Some rows mark clone size as missing; the rest say once, few, many or name a class of expanded clone.

D: -
size: -
J: TRBJ1-1
V: TRBV5-1
DNA: TGCGCCAGCAGCTTGGCTTCTGGAGTATTGAACACTGAAGCTTTCTTT
CDR3: CASSLASGVLNTEAFF

D: TRBD2
size: -
J: TRBJ2-3
V: TRBV5-1
DNA: TGCGCCAGCAGCGAAACTAGCGGGGGCACAGATACGCAGTATTTT
CDR3: CASSETSGGTDTQYF

D: TRBD2
size: -
J: TRBJ2-3
V: TRBV9
DNA: TGTGCCAGCAGCCCTAGCCCCGGGGGGGATACGCAGTATTTT
CDR3: CASSPSPGGDTQYF

D: -
size: once
J: TRBJ1-2
V: TRBV13
DNA: TGTGCCAGCAGCTTAGGGCGGGGGCCCGACTATGGCTACACCTTC
CDR3: CASSLGRGPDYGYTF

D: -
size: -
J: TRBJ2-5
V: TRBV5-6
DNA: TGTGCCAGCAGCTTGCGACTTTTTCCTGGCGGGGAGACCCAGTACTTC
CDR3: CASSLRLFPGGETQYF

D: -
size: -
J: TRBJ1-1
V: TRBV5-6
DNA: TGTGCCAGCAGCTTGCCTGCGGGGCGCGAAAGCACTGAAGCTTTCTTT
CDR3: CASSLPAGRESTEAFF

D: TRBD1
size: -
J: TRBJ1-2
V: TRBV2
DNA: TGTGCCAGCAATTTAGACAGGGGAGATTATGGCTACACCTTC
CDR3: CASNLDRGDYGYTF

D: TRBD1
size: -
J: TRBJ1-3
V: TRBV19
DNA: TGTGCCAGTAGGCCGACCGGGACAGGGAACGGAAACACCATATATTTT
CDR3: CASRPTGTGNGNTIYF

D: TRBD2
size: -
J: TRBJ2-7
V: TRBV4-3
DNA: TGCGCCAGCAGCCAAGATCAGTGGAGCACTAGCGGGAGAGGGTACGAGCAGTACTTC
CDR3: CASSQDQWSTSGRGYEQYF

D: TRBD2
size: -
J: TRBJ2-2
V: TRBV2
DNA: TGTGCCAGCAAAGCGGGGGGGCCCGGGGAGCTGTTTTTT
CDR3: CASKAGGPGELFF

D: TRBD1
size: -
J: TRBJ2-7
V: TRBV5-6
DNA: TGTGCCAGCAGCTTTGGGACAGGGGGAGTCTACGAGCAGTACTTC
CDR3: CASSFGTGGVYEQYF

D: TRBD2
size: -
J: TRBJ2-7
V: TRBV7-9
DNA: TGTGCCAGCAGCCGTGCGGGGGAATGGTCCGAGCAGTACTTC
CDR3: CASSRAGEWSEQYF

D: -
size: -
J: TRBJ2-7
V: TRBV4-1
DNA: TGCGCCAGCAGCCAAGATTATAACGAGCAGTACTTC
CDR3: CASSQDYNEQYF

D: -
size: -
J: TRBJ1-4
V: TRBV19
DNA: TGTGCCAGTACCCAATCGGGAACTAATGAAAAACTGTTTTTT
CDR3: CASTQSGTNEKLFF

D: -
size: few
J: TRBJ1-2
V: TRBV11-2
DNA: TGTGCCAGCAGCTCGTTGCGTACGATATATGGCTACACCTTC
CDR3: CASSSLRTIYGYTF

D: TRBD2
size: -
J: TRBJ2-7
V: TRBV11-2
DNA: TGTGCCAGCAGTTTAGGGAGGGGAGGGGACTACGAGCAGTACTTC
CDR3: CASSLGRGGDYEQYF

D: -
size: -
J: TRBJ2-1
V: TRBV6-5
DNA: TGTGCCAGCGGGGGCCCTCTACACAATGAGCAGTTCTTC
CDR3: CASGGPLHNEQFF

D: TRBD2
size: -
J: TRBJ2-5
V: TRBV11-1
DNA: TGTGCCAGCAGCTTAGGTGGGAGCGGGGGGGCATCAGAGACCCAGTACTTC
CDR3: CASSLGGSGGASETQYF

D: TRBD2
size: -
J: TRBJ2-1
V: TRBV12-5
DNA: TGTGCTAGTGGTCCCCCGGCGGGGGACTATGCCTACAATGAGCAGTTCTTC
CDR3: CASGPPAGDYAYNEQFF

D: -
size: -
J: TRBJ2-1
V: TRBV7-9
DNA: TGTGCCAGCAGCTTGCGAGAGCAGTTCTTC
CDR3: CASSLREQFF

D: TRBD1
size: -
J: TRBJ1-2
V: TRBV7-9
DNA: TGTGCCAGCAGCCATAACAGGGGAGGCTATGGCTACACCTTC
CDR3: CASSHNRGGYGYTF

D: TRBD1
size: -
J: TRBJ1-5
V: TRBV18
DNA: TGTGCCAGCTCACCACCGTTGACCGGGACAGGGAGCCGACAGCCCCAGCATTTT
CDR3: CASSPPLTGTGSRQPQHF

D: -
size: -
J: TRBJ1-4
V: TRBV4-2
DNA: TGTGCCAGCAGCCAAGATTTGGGCGGGAAGAACGGAAAACTGTTTTTT
CDR3: CASSQDLGGKNGKLFF

D: -
size: -
J: TRBJ1-1
V: TRBV6-5
DNA: TGTGCCAGCAGTTACTCGGGCCGAAGTAACACTGAAGCTTTCTTT
CDR3: CASSYSGRSNTEAFF

D: TRBD2
size: -
J: TRBJ2-4
V: TRBV5-8
DNA: TGTGCCAGCAGCAGACCGGGACTAGCGGGGGGCGGGGTAACCAAAAACATTCAGTACTTC
CDR3: CASSRPGLAGGGVTKNIQYF

D: TRBD2
size: -
J: TRBJ2-7
V: TRBV9
DNA: TGTGCCAGCTCCAGAGAGCGGGACTACTACGAGCAGTACTTC
CDR3: CASSRERDYYEQYF

D: -
size: few
J: TRBJ1-5
V: TRBV6-5
DNA: TGTGCCAGCAGCCCTACGGGGGGATCTAATCAGCCCCAGCATTTT
CDR3: CASSPTGGSNQPQHF

D: -
size: -
J: TRBJ1-5
V: TRBV10-3
DNA: TGTGCCAGCTCAGGGGAGAGCAATCAGCCCCAGCATTTT
CDR3: CASSGESNQPQHF

D: -
size: -
J: TRBJ1-1
V: TRBV6-1
DNA: TGTGCCAGCAGTAGGGGAGGGACTGAAGCTTTCTTT
CDR3: CASSRGGTEAFF

D: -
size: -
J: TRBJ1-3
V: TRBV5-6
DNA: TGTGCCAGCAGCTTGTCCCCCGGAGGGAACACCATATATTTT
CDR3: CASSLSPGGNTIYF

D: -
size: -
J: TRBJ2-1
V: TRBV10-3
DNA: TGTGCCATCAGTGTAGCGGAGGCTAAGAATGAGCAGTTCTTC
CDR3: CAISVAEAKNEQFF

D: -
size: few
J: TRBJ1-1
V: TRBV2
DNA: TGTGCCAGCAGTCCCCGGAGGGGAGAAGCTTTCTTT
CDR3: CASSPRRGEAFF

D: -
size: -
J: TRBJ2-1
V: TRBV11-2
DNA: TGTGCCAGCAGCCTCCGGGACTCCCTCAATGAGCAGTTCTTC
CDR3: CASSLRDSLNEQFF

D: TRBD2
size: -
J: TRBJ2-1
V: TRBV4-1
DNA: TGCGCCAGCAGCCAAGATAGGGCTAGCGGGAGATATGGTGAGCAGTTCTTC
CDR3: CASSQDRASGRYGEQFF

D: TRBD1
size: few
J: TRBJ1-1
V: TRBV7-2
DNA: TGTGCCAGCAGCACCTGGACAGGGGGTATGAACACTGAAGCTTTCTTT
CDR3: CASSTWTGGMNTEAFF

D: -
size: -
J: TRBJ2-1
V: TRBV9
DNA: TGTGCCAGCAGCGTTTCGTTGAGCTCCTACAATGAGCAGTTCTTC
CDR3: CASSVSLSSYNEQFF

D: TRBD2
size: -
J: TRBJ2-1
V: TRBV5-4
DNA: TGTGCCAGCAGCCCGATAGCGGGGGGGCTTAGAAATGAGCAGTTCTTC
CDR3: CASSPIAGGLRNEQFF

D: TRBD1
size: -
J: TRBJ1-1
V: TRBV6-1
DNA: TGTGCCAGTTCGACAGGGAGGTCCACTGAAGCTTTCTTT
CDR3: CASSTGRSTEAFF

D: TRBD1
size: -
J: TRBJ1-1
V: TRBV19
DNA: TGTGCCAGTAGTACCCGGGACAGGGAACAGACTGAAGCTTTCTTT
CDR3: CASSTRDREQTEAFF

D: -
size: -
J: TRBJ1-5
V: TRBV7-6
DNA: TGTGCCAGCAGACTCGACAGGAATCAGCCCCAGCATTTT
CDR3: CASRLDRNQPQHF

D: TRBD1
size: -
J: TRBJ2-5
V: TRBV7-9
DNA: TGTGCCAGCAGCCACAAAGGGGGCAGAGGGTGGGAGACCCAGTACTTC
CDR3: CASSHKGGRGWETQYF

D: -
size: -
J: TRBJ2-3
V: TRBV28
DNA: TGTGCCAGCAGCCGCCGAGGTACGCAGTATTTT
CDR3: CASSRRGTQYF

D: -
size: -
J: TRBJ2-7
V: TRBV2
DNA: TGTGCCAGCAGTGAACGGGTTGCTGTTTCCTACGAGCAGTACTTC
CDR3: CASSERVAVSYEQYF